One T cell receptor beta chain is described in this entry. Its antigen is as yet unknown. The V gene end was trimmed by 6 bases and the J gene end by 4 bases; junction bases not matched to a gene: 7. CDR1 is MNHEY, CDR2 SMNVEV, per germline (reference sequence). The CDR3 runs to 15 residues. The entry originates in a study of T cell repertoires in cytomegalovirus infection. As for the study in general: TCR beta signatures that were public indicated CMV infection and matching HLA type.

From the reads, TCRdb called clonotypes with MiXCR, one entry per CDR3 protein. The sample consists of some 280,000 distinct CDR3 sequences, about 13% of them appearing once. General observations from the study: Clonotypes of TCR beta that were HLA-C-restricted and CMV-specific dominated the ex vivo response. People with CMV and the relevant HLA were identified by cumulative public TCR beta family frequency.

V and J are TRBV27 and TRBJ2-2, with 8 bases fitting TRBD1. The TCR originated in a human donor in good health (CMV status not recorded). Some clones in this sample may be carry-over from other donors' samples. Sequencing was carried out using PBMCs. In DNA form, the CDR3 reads TGTGCCAGCAGCCAAGGACAGGGCGGCACCGGGGAGCTGTTTTTT. This gives the protein CASSQGQGGTGELFF.